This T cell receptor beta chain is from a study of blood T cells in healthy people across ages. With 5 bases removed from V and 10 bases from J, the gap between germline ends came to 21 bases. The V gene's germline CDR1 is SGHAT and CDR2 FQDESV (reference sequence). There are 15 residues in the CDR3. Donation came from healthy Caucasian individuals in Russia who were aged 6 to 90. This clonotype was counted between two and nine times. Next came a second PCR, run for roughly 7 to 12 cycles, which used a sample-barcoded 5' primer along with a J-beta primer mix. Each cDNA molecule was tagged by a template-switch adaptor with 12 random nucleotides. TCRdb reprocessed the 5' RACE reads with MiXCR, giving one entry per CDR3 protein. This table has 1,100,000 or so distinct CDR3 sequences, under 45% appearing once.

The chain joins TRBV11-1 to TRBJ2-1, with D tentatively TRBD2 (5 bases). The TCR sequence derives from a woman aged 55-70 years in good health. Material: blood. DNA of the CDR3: TGTGCCAGCAGCCGAGGGAATAGTTGGATGGACGAGCAGTTCTTC. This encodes CASSRGNSWMDEQFF.